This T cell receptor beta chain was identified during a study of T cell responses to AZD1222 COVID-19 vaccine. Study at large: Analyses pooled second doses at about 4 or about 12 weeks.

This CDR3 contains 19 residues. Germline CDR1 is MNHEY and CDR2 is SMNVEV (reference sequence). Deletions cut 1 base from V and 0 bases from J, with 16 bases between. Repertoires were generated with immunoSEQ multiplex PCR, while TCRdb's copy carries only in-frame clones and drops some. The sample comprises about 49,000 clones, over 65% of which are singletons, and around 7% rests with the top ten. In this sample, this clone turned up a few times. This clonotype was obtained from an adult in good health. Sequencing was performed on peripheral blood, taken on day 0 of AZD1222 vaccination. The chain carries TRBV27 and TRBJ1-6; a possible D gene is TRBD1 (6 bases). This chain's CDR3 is CASSLLGVQGSSYNSPLHF. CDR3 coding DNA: TGTGCCAGCAGTTTATTAGGGGTGCAGGGGAGCTCCTATAATTCACCCCTCCACTTT.